One sample yielded the 7 T cell receptor beta chains listed below, sequenced in a study of T cells in localized non-small cell lung cancer. The assay was immunoSEQ multiplex PCR, and TCRdb's table has in-frame clones only and misses some. This sample yields approximately 65,000 clones, of which roughly 76% are seen a single time; roughly 4.5% belongs to the top ten. The sample in question was PBMCs, obtained before any cancer treatment. The receptors were sampled from a man aged 40 to 70 with stage II lung adenocarcinoma.

The table lists this clone with a count of one. The chain has TRBV2 and TRBJ1-2; the D is unclear. The CDR3 is 11 amino acids. With 9 bases removed from V and 1 base from J, the gap between germline ends came to 6 bases. Germline CDR1 reads SNHLY; CDR2 reads FYNNEI. CDR3 DNA: TGTGCCAGACAGATTAACTATGGCTACACCTTC. Its protein is CARQINYGYTF.

J is TRBJ1-3 and V is TRBV10-3; D possibly corresponds to TRBD1 (6 bases). The CDR3 consists of 17 residues. CDR1 ENHRY and CDR2 SYGVKD come from the germline V gene. V lost 3 bases, J lost 3 bases, and 18 bases lay in between. CDR3 coding DNA: TGTGCCATCAGTGAAATAAGTCGCAGGGGCGTTGGAAACACCATATATTTT. It specifies CAISEISRRGVGNTIYF.

This clone was found once. Other DNA sequences of this sample code for an identical CDR3. The rearrangement joins TRBV2 to TRBJ1-5; tentative D call: TRBD1 (5 bases). In germline, CDR1 is SNHLY, CDR2 FYNNEI. The CDR3 loop spans 15 amino acids. V was cut by 3 bases and J by 0 bases, with 9 bases left in between. The DNA of the CDR3 is TGTGCCAGCAGTGAGCGCGGGGGTAGCAATCAGCCCCAGCATTTT. It translates to CASSERGGSNQPQHF.

The chain uses TRBV7-9 and TRBJ2-1; TRBD1 matches at 9 bases. The J segment lost 6 bases and the V segment lost 1 base, leaving 10 bases of the junction unmatched. The CDR3 sequence is 17 residues long. The germline V gene encodes CDR1 SEHNR and CDR2 FQNEAQ (reference sequence). The DNA of the CDR3 is TGTGCCAGCAGCTTAGGGGTTCCGGGACAGGGTTTCAATGAGCAGTTCTTC. Protein product: CASSLGVPGQGFNEQFF.

In its sample, this clone was seen once. The V and J genes are TRBV7-2 and TRBJ2-7; D unclear. Between the trimmed V and J ends, which lost 0 bases and 4 bases, there was a span of 7 bases. Germline V lookup: CDR1 SGHTA, CDR2 FQGNSA. The CDR3 sequence is 13 residues long. The CDR3 region is CASSLAYSYEQYF. DNA of the CDR3: TGTGCCAGCAGCTTAGCCTACTCGTACGAGCAGTACTTC.

The CDR3 coding sequence is TGTGCCAGCAGTTACTCGGAACTACACCAAGAGACCCAGTACTTC. Amino acid sequence: CASSYSELHQETQYF. The chain couples TRBV6-5 to TRBJ2-5; no clear D gene. Germline V gene data show CDR1 as MNHEY and CDR2 as SVGAGI. This CDR3 is built from 15 residues. The ends were cut back, 0 bases at V and 0 bases at J, with 8 bases in the middle.

The gene calls are TRBV15 and TRBJ1-2; D unclear. The germline gives CDR1 LNHNV, CDR2 YYDKDF (reference sequence). The V end lost 1 base, the J end lost 5 bases, and 8 bases lay between the germline ends. The CDR3 extends over 13 amino acids. This CDR3 reads CATSRGSGYGYTF. Here the CDR3 DNA reads TGTGCCACCAGCAGAGGTTCAGGTTATGGCTACACCTTC. The entire variable domain, with the rest obtained from reference TRBV15 and TRBJ1-2, is as follows: DAMVIQNPRYQVTQFGKPVTLSCSQTLNHNVMYWYQQKSSQAPKLLFHYYDKDFNNEADTPDNFQSRRPNTSFCFLDIRSPGLGDTAMYLCATSRGSGYGYTFGSGTRLTVV.